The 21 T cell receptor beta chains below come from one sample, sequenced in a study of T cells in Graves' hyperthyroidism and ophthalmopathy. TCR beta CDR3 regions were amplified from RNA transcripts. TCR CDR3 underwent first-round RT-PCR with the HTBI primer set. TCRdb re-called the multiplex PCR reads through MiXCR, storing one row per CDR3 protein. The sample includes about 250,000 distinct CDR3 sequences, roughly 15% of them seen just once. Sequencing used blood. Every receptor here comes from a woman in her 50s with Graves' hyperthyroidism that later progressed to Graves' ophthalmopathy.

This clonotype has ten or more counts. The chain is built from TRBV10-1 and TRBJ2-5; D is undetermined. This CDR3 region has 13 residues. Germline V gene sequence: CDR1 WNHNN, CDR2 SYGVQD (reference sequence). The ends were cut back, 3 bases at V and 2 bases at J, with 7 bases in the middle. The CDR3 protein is CASSERAQETQYF. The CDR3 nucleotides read TGCGCCAGCAGTGAACGGGCTCAAGAGACCCAGTACTTC.

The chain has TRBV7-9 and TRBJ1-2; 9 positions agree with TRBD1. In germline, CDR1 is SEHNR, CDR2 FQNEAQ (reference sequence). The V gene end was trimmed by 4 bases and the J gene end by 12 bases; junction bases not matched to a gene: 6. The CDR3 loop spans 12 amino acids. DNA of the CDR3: TGTGCCAGCAGCTGGACAGGGGCCTTGGACACCTTC. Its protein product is CASSWTGALDTF.

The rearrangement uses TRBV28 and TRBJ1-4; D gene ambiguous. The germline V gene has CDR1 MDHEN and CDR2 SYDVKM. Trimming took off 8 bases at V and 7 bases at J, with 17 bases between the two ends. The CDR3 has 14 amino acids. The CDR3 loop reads CASQRVTTGEKLFF. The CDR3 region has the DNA TGTGCCAGCCAAAGAGTGACTACCGGTGAAAAACTGTTTTTT.

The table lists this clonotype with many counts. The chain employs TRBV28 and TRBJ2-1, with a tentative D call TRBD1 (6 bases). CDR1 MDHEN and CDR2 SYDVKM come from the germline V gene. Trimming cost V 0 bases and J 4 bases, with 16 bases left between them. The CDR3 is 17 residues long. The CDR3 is CASSLWGTFGSYNEQFF. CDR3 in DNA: TGTGCCAGCAGTTTATGGGGGACATTTGGTTCATACAATGAGCAGTTCTTC. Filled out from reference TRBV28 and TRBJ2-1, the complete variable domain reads DVKVTQSSRYLVKRTGEKVFLECVQDMDHENMFWYRQDPGLGLRLIYFSYDVKMKEKGDIPEGYSVSREKKERFSLILESASTNQTSMYLCASSLWGTFGSYNEQFFGPGTRLTVL.

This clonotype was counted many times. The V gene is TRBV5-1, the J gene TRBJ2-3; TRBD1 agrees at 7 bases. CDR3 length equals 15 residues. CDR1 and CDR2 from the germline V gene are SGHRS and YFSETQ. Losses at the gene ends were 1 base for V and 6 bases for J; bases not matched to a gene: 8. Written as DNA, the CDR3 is TGCGCCAGCAGCTTGAGCCCCACAGGGGCGGATACGCAGTATTTT. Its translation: CASSLSPTGADTQYF.

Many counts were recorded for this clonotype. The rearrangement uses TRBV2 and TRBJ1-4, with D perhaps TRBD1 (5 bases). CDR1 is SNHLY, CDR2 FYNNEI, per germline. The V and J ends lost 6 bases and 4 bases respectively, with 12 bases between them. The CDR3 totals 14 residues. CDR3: CASREDNFNEKLFF. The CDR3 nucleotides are TGTGCCAGCAGGGAGGACAATTTTAATGAAAAACTGTTTTTT.

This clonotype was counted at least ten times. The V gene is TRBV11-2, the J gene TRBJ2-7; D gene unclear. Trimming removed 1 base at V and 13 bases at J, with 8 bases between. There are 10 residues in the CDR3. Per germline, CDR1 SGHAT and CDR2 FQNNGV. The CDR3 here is CASSLVFRYF. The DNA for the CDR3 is TGTGCCAGCAGCTTAGTATTCCGCTACTTC.

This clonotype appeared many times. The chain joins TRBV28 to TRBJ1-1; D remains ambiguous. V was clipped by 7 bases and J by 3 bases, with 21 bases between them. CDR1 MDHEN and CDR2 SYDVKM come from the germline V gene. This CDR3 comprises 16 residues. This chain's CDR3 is CASTRPTAGRDTEAFF. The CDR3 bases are TGTGCCAGCACCAGACCCACAGCAGGAAGGGACACTGAAGCTTTCTTT.

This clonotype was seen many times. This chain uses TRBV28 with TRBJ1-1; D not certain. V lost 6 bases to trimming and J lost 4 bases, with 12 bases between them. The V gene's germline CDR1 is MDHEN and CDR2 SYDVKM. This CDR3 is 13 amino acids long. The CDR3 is CASRTSLGTEAFF. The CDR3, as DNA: TGTGCCAGCAGGACTAGTCTGGGCACTGAAGCTTTCTTT.

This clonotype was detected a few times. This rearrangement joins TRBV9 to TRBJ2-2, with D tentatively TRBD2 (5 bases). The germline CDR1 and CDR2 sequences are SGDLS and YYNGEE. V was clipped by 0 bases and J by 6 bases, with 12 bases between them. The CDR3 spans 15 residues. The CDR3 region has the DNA TGTGCCAGCAGCGTAGGAAGGGAGTCGGCCGGGGAGCTGTTTTTT. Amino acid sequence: CASSVGRESAGELFF.

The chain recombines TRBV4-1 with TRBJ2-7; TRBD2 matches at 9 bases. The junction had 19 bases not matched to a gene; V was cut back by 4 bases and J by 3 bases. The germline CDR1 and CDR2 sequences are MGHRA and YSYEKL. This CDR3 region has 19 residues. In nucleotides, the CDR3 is TGCGCCAGCAGCCGGAACAGGGGAGGAGGGCTAGCGGGGAACTACGAGCAGTACTTC. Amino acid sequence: CASSRNRGGGLAGNYEQYF.

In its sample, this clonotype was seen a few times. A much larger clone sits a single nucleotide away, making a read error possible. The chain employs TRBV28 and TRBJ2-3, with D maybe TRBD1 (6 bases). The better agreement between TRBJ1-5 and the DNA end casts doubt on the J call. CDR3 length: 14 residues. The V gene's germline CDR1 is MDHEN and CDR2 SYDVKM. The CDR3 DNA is TGTGCCAGCAGCGTCGGCGGGGGGCCAGATACGCAGCATTTT. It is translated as CASSVGGGPDTQHF.

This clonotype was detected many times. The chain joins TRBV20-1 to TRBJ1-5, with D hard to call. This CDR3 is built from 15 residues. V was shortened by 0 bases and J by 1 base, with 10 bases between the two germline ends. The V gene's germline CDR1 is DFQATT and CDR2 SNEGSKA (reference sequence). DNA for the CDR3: TGCAGTGCTAGAGACCCCCACTACAGCAATCAGCCCCAGCATTTT. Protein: CSARDPHYSNQPQHF.

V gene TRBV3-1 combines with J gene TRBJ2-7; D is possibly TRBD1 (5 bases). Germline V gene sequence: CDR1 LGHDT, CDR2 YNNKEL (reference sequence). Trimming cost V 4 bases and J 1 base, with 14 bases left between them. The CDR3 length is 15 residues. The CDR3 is CASSLDPRQSYEQYF. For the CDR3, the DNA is TGTGCCAGCAGCCTAGATCCTCGACAGTCCTACGAGCAGTACTTC.

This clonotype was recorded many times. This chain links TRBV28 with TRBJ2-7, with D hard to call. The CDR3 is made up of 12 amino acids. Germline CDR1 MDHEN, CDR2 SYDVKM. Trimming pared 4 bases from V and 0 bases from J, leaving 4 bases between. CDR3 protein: CASSSLSYEQYF. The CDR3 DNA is TGTGCCAGCAGTTCCCTCTCCTACGAGCAGTACTTC.

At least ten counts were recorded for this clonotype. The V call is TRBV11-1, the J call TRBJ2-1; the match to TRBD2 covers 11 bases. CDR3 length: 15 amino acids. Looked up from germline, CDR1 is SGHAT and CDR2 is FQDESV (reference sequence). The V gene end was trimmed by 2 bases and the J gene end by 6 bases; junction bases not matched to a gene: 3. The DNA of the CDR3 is TGTGCCAGCAGCTTAATAGCGGGAGGGACCAATGAGCAGTTCTTC. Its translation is CASSLIAGGTNEQFF.

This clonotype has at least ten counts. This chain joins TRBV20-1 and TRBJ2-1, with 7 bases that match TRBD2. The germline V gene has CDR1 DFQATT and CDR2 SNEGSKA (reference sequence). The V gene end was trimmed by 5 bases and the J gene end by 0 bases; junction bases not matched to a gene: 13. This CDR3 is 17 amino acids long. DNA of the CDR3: TGCAGTGCTGTCGATGGAGGCGGGAGATCCTCCTACAATGAGCAGTTCTTC. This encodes CSAVDGGGRSSYNEQFF.

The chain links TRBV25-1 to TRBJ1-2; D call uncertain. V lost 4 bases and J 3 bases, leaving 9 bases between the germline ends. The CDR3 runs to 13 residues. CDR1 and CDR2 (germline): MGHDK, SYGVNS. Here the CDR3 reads CASSVKEYYGYTF. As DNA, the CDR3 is TGTGCCAGCAGTGTTAAGGAATACTATGGCTACACCTTC.

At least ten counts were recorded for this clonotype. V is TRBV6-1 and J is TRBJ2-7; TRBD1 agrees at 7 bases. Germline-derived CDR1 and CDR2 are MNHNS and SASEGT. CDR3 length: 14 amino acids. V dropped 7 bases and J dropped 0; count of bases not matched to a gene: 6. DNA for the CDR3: TGTGCCAGCACCCCACAGGGGAGCTCCTACGAGCAGTACTTC. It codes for CASTPQGSSYEQYF.

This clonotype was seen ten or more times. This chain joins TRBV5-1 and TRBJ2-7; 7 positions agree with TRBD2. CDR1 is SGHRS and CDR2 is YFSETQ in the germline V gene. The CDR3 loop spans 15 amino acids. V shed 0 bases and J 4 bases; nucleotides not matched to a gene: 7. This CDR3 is CASSLVAGEDYEQYF. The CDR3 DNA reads TGCGCCAGCAGCTTGGTTGCGGGGGAAGATTACGAGCAGTACTTC.

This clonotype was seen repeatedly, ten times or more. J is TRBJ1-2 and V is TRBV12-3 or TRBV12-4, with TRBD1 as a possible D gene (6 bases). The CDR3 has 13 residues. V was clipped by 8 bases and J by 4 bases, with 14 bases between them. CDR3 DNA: TGTGCCAGCTGTCAGGGGCCGGGCTATGGCTACACCTTC. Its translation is CASCQGPGYGYTF.